This is a list of T cell receptor beta chains from one sample in a study of T cell changes during pregnancy in multiple sclerosis. Profiled with immunoSEQ multiplex PCR; TCRdb holds only in-frame clones, not every one. The table lists roughly 70,000 clones, 80% to 95% of them singletons. The starting material was peripheral blood, obtained in the first trimester of pregnancy. These receptors were collected from a female donor with multiple sclerosis, enrolled in a pregnancy study. CDR3s include the opening cysteine and the closing phenylalanine or tryptophan. The D gene is left open where the match is weak. Expanded clones are given a class, and other clones once, few, many or no size at all.

V: TRBV2
J: TRBJ2-1
size: once
D: TRBD2
CDR3: CASSPLGLAGAYNEQFF
DNA: TGTGCCAGCAGCCCCCTTGGACTAGCGGGAGCCTACAATGAGCAGTTCTTC

V: TRBV5-1
J: TRBJ2-1
size: -
D: TRBD2
CDR3: CASRPSGSSYNEQFF
DNA: TGCGCCAGCAGACCGAGCGGGAGCTCCTACAATGAGCAGTTCTTC

V: TRBV5-1
J: TRBJ2-3
size: once
D: -
CDR3: CASSPTLTGGGTDTQYF
DNA: TGCGCCAGCAGCCCAACCCTTACAGGGGGGGGTACAGATACGCAGTATTTT

V: TRBV29-1
J: TRBJ2-7
size: -
D: -
CDR3: CSVAWGGPYEQYF
DNA: TGCAGCGTTGCCTGGGGGGGGCCCTACGAGCAGTACTTC

V: TRBV6-1
J: TRBJ2-7
size: -
D: TRBD2
CDR3: CASSELRLAGLYEQYF
DNA: TGTGCCAGCAGTGAACTAAGACTAGCGGGATTGTACGAGCAGTACTTC

V: TRBV7-9
J: TRBJ2-3
size: -
D: TRBD1
CDR3: CASSRQGQGVTDTQYF
DNA: TGTGCCAGCAGTCGACAGGGTCAGGGAGTGACAGATACGCAGTATTTT

V: TRBV5-4
J: TRBJ1-2
size: -
D: -
CDR3: CASSTPLQGTDGYTF
DNA: TGTGCCAGCAGCACACCTTTACAGGGTACCGACGGCTACACCTTC

V: TRBV19
J: TRBJ2-5
size: -
D: TRBD2
CDR3: CASSRALAGGQETQYF
DNA: TGTGCCAGTAGTAGAGCCCTAGCGGGGGGACAAGAGACCCAGTACTTC

V: TRBV7-3
J: TRBJ2-1
size: -
D: -
CDR3: CASSLTTVHEQFF
DNA: TGTGCCAGCAGCTTAACCACAGTCCATGAGCAGTTCTTC

V: TRBV5-5
J: TRBJ2-7
size: -
D: -
CDR3: CASRWGRDSTYEQYF
DNA: TGTGCCAGCAGGTGGGGCCGGGACTCGACCTACGAGCAGTACTTC

V: TRBV19
J: TRBJ2-1
size: -
D: TRBD2
CDR3: CASSSREIAGRYNEQFF
DNA: TGTGCCAGTAGTTCCCGGGAGATAGCGGGACGCTACAATGAGCAGTTCTTC

V: TRBV18
J: TRBJ1-2
size: -
D: TRBD1
CDR3: CASSPDAGGGYGYTF
DNA: TGTGCCAGCTCACCAGACGCAGGGGGCGGCTATGGCTACACCTTC

V: TRBV7-3
J: TRBJ2-3
size: -
D: TRBD2
CDR3: CASSLGAGGGDTQYF
DNA: TGTGCCAGCAGCTTAGGGGCGGGCGGGGGTGATACGCAGTATTTT

V: TRBV7-8
J: TRBJ1-6
size: few
D: TRBD1
CDR3: CASSLATGGRNSPLHF
DNA: TGTGCCAGCAGCTTAGCGACAGGGGGCCGCAATTCACCCCTCCACTTT

V: TRBV27
J: TRBJ1-1
size: -
D: -
CDR3: CASSLAGRAFGTEAFF
DNA: TGTGCCAGCAGTTTAGCGGGACGAGCTTTTGGCACTGAAGCTTTCTTT

V: TRBV7-9
J: TRBJ2-1
size: -
D: -
CDR3: CASSLASSYNEQFF
DNA: TGTGCCAGCAGCTTAGCTAGCTCCTACAATGAGCAGTTCTTC

V: TRBV5-6
J: TRBJ1-2
size: -
D: -
CDR3: CASSPQGRVGYGYTF
DNA: TGTGCCAGCAGCCCCCAGGGGCGGGTAGGCTATGGCTACACCTTC

V: TRBV5-5
J: TRBJ1-4
size: -
D: -
CDR3: CASSQLGQTNEKLFF
DNA: TGTGCCAGCAGCCAACTCGGACAGACAAATGAAAAACTGTTTTTT

V: TRBV5-1
J: TRBJ2-7
size: once
D: TRBD1
CDR3: CASSLDGTGTEQYF
DNA: TGCGCCAGCAGCTTGGACGGGACAGGAACCGAGCAGTACTTC

V: TRBV5-1
J: TRBJ2-7
size: -
D: -
CDR3: CASSILTGYEQYF
DNA: TGCGCCAGCAGCATACTTACAGGCTACGAGCAGTACTTC